This is a list of T cell receptor beta chains from one sample in a study of regulatory T cells in long-lasting Graves disease. TCRdb ran MiXCR on the multiplex PCR reads and lists one entry per CDR3 protein. This sample has about 500,000 distinct CDR3 sequences; 15% to 20% occur once, and the top ten carry roughly an eighth. The same specimen was also included in a second study, on T cells in Graves' hyperthyroidism and ophthalmopathy.

Sequences were derived from peripheral blood mononuclear cells (PBMCs), sampled at new diagnosis, from a patient treated with antithyroid drugs. The receptors shown here come from a man between 35 and 55 years old with Graves disease. The CDR3 runs from the conserved cysteine through the conserved F or W. A D gene is named only where the DNA matches it firmly. Size values are once, few and many counts, or a class for expanded clones, and some rows have none.

V	size	J	D	DNA	CDR3
TRBV28	many	TRBJ1-6	.	TGTGCCAGCAGTTTAATTGTCTTCAGGACATGGAATTCACCCCTCCACTTT	CASSLIVFRTWNSPLHF
TRBV29-1	many	TRBJ2-1	TRBD2	TGCAGCGTTGAAGATCGTCGTAGGCTAGCGGGCTATGAGCAGTTCTTC	CSVEDRRRLAGYEQFF
TRBV5-1	.	TRBJ2-7	TRBD2	TGCGCCAGCAGCCAAACTAGCGGGACTACGGGGGAGCAGTACTTC	CASSQTSGTTGEQYF
TRBV5-4	.	TRBJ2-2	TRBD1	TGTGCCAGCAGCCCATGGACAGGGCATAGGGGGGAGCTGTTTTTT	CASSPWTGHRGELFF
TRBV3-1	.	TRBJ2-1	.	TGTGCCAGCAGCCAAGGTGGGAACCCCCACAATGAGCAGTTCTTC	CASSQGGNPHNEQFF
TRBV14	.	TRBJ2-1	.	TGTGCCAGCAGCCAAGATATAGGAGGGAGGCAGTTCTTC	CASSQDIGGRQFF
TRBV12-3/TRBV12-4	.	TRBJ1-3	.	TGTGCCAGCAGTTTATCTGGTGTTGGAAACACCATATATTTT	CASSLSGVGNTIYF
TRBV5-1	.	TRBJ2-2	.	TGCGCCAGCAGCTTCAACACCGCGGGCACCGGGGAGCTGTTTTTT	CASSFNTAGTGELFF
TRBV3-1	many	TRBJ2-7	TRBD2	TGTGCCAGCAGCCAGAGGCCTAGCGGGAGAGCCTCTTTTGGGCAGTACTTC	CASSQRPSGRASFGQYF
TRBV2	many	TRBJ1-1	TRBD1	TGTGCCAGCAGACTCGGGACAGGGGTATGGGGCACTGAAGCTTTCTTT	CASRLGTGVWGTEAFF
TRBV20-1	many	TRBJ2-3	.	TGCAGTGCTAGACTGAGCGGAGATACGCAGTATTTT	CSARLSGDTQYF
TRBV5-6	few	TRBJ2-3	.	TGTGCCAGCAGCTTGGTTCAGGGACCCACAGATACGCAGTATTTT	CASSLVQGPTDTQYF
TRBV27	many	TRBJ2-1	TRBD1	TGTGCCAGCAGTCGGGGACAGGGCCGCTACAATGAGCAGTTCTTC	CASSRGQGRYNEQFF
TRBV10-3	many	TRBJ2-3	TRBD2	TGTGCCATCAATGGACTAGCCGGAGCAGCAGATACGCAGTATTTT	CAINGLAGAADTQYF